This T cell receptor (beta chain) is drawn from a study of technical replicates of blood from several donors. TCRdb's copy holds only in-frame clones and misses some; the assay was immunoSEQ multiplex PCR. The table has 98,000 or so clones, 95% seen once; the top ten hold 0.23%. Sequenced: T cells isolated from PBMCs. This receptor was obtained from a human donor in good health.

DNA of the CDR3: TGTGCCAGCAGTTCAGACAGGTTTGGAGCCAAAAACATTCAGTACTTC. Translated: CASSSDRFGAKNIQYF. The J gene is TRBJ2-4, the V gene TRBV28, with a tentative D call TRBD1 (6 bases). The V and J ends lost 4 bases and 0 bases respectively, with 13 bases between them. The CDR3 is made up of 16 amino acids. Germline CDR1 and CDR2: MDHEN and SYDVKM.